These 25 T cell receptor beta chains came from one sample sequenced in a study of shared clonotypes between healthy human individuals. Naivety among CD8 cells was defined by CD45RO negativity and positive CCR7 selection, thereby excluding terminally differentiated effector memory CD45RA+ cells. Profiled with immunoSEQ multiplex PCR; TCRdb holds only in-frame clones, not every one. The sample gives some 2 million clones, about 94% of which show up once; 0.85% to 1.2% is in the top ten. Specimen: naive CD8+ T cells sorted from blood. The receptors were gathered from a man aged 18 to 30 in good health.

Only one count was recorded for this clone. This rearrangement joins TRBV5-6 to TRBJ2-5; TRBD2 agrees at 11 bases. This CDR3 is 16 amino acids long. Germline V gene sequence: CDR1 SGHDT, CDR2 YYEEEE. V was pared by 4 bases and J by 0 bases, with 5 bases of the junction left unmatched. Here the CDR3 DNA reads TGTGCCAGCAGCCAGGGACTAGCGGTCCACCAAGAGACCCAGTACTTC. Its translation is CASSQGLAVHQETQYF.

The chain employs TRBV4-2 and TRBJ1-2; 7 bases line up with TRBD1. From germline, CDR1 is LGHNA and CDR2 YNFKEQ. Trimming at V came to 0 bases and at J to 4 bases, leaving 8 bases not matched to a gene. The CDR3 contains 16 residues. The CDR3 reads CASSQDSGQVLYGYTF. CDR3 in DNA: TGTGCCAGCAGCCAAGATTCAGGACAGGTACTCTATGGCTACACCTTC.

The rearrangement links TRBV7-9 to TRBJ2-7; 7 bases match TRBD2. The CDR3 runs to 13 residues. The junction had 6 bases not matched to a gene; V was cut back by 8 bases and J by 2 bases. Germline lookup yields CDR1 SEHNR and CDR2 FQNEAQ (reference sequence). The CDR3 nucleotides read TGTGCCAGCGGGGGGGAAAGGGCCTACGAGCAGTACTTC. This gives the protein CASGGERAYEQYF.

The V gene is TRBV15, the J gene TRBJ2-7; 7 bases are a match to TRBD1. CDR1 and CDR2 (germline): LNHNV, YYDKDF (reference sequence). J gave up 2 bases and V 2 bases, and 6 bases lay outside the gene matches. The CDR3 is 15 residues long. The DNA of the CDR3 is TGTGCCACCAGCAGAACCCCGGGACAGACCTACGAGCAGTACTTC. This sequence encodes CATSRTPGQTYEQYF.

The chain couples TRBV19 to TRBJ1-1, with D perhaps TRBD1 (5 bases). The CDR3 loop spans 13 amino acids. From germline, CDR1 is LNHDA and CDR2 SQIVND (reference sequence). The V end lost 0 bases, the J end lost 8 bases, and 10 bases lay between the germline ends. CDR3 in amino acids: CASSIDLGAEAFF. CDR3 DNA: TGTGCCAGTAGTATAGATCTCGGGGCCGAAGCTTTCTTT.

The J gene is TRBJ1-3, the V gene TRBV28; D gene uncertain. The CDR3 is 15 amino acids. CDR1 is MDHEN and CDR2 is SYDVKM in the germline V gene. Trimming pared 5 bases from V and 0 bases from J, leaving 11 bases between. The CDR3 is CASSPLALSGNTIYF. The DNA for the CDR3 is TGTGCCAGCAGTCCCCTTGCCCTCTCTGGAAACACCATATATTTT.

V usage is TRBV12-5 and J usage is TRBJ2-7, with a weak D call TRBD1 (6 bases). Germline assignment: CDR1 LGHNT and CDR2 FRNRAP. V shed 6 bases and J shed 2 bases, with 11 bases lying between them. The CDR3 runs to 13 residues. DNA for the CDR3: TGTGCTAGTGGACTCCGGGACACCTACGAGCAGTACTTC. This gives the protein CASGLRDTYEQYF.

The V call is TRBV29-1, the J call TRBJ1-1; D ambiguous. The CDR3 length is 13 residues. Trimming took off 7 bases at V and 1 base at J, with 13 bases between the two ends. Germline V gives CDR1 SQVTM, CDR2 ANQGSEA. The CDR3, as DNA: TGCAGCGCCGGGAACACCGCGAACACTGAAGCTTTCTTT. Translated, it gives CSAGNTANTEAFF.

The J gene is TRBJ2-5, the V gene TRBV28; D gene unclear. V lost 6 bases to trimming and J lost 0 bases, with 14 bases between them. The CDR3 sequence is 15 residues long. Germline values: CDR1 MDHEN, CDR2 SYDVKM. The CDR3 coding sequence is TGTGCCAGCAGGCTTCAGCGATTGTACCAAGAGACCCAGTACTTC. This encodes CASRLQRLYQETQYF.

CDR3 residues: CASTFRLAETNEQFF. CDR3 DNA: TGCGCCAGCACCTTCCGACTAGCGGAGACCAATGAGCAGTTCTTC. The chain is built from TRBV5-1 and TRBJ2-1; 9 bases are shared with TRBD2. Losses at the gene ends were 6 bases for V and 6 bases for J; bases not matched to a gene: 10. CDR1 is SGHRS and CDR2 is YFSETQ in the germline V gene. CDR3 size: 15 residues.

The rearrangement joins TRBV11-2 to TRBJ2-5; the D gene is possibly TRBD2 (5 bases). With 5 bases removed from V and 0 bases from J, the gap between germline ends came to 10 bases. Germline values: CDR1 SGHAT, CDR2 FQNNGV. This CDR3 spans 14 amino acids. This CDR3 is CASSPRADQETQYF. The CDR3 DNA is TGTGCCAGCAGCCCGCGAGCGGACCAAGAGACCCAGTACTTC.

The chain joins TRBV10-2 to TRBJ2-1; 9 positions agree with TRBD2. The CDR3 runs 14 residues. The trim removed 10 bases at V and 0 bases at J, leaving 4 bases unmatched. Germline V gives CDR1 WSHSY, CDR2 SAAADI. The CDR3 DNA sequence: TGCGCCACGACTAGCGGCGCCTCCTACAATGAGCAGTTCTTC. Its protein is CATTSGASYNEQFF.

The chain joins TRBV4-1 to TRBJ1-5; possibly TRBD1 for D (5 bases). V was clipped by 4 bases and J by 1 base, with 14 bases between them. The V gene's germline CDR1 is MGHRA and CDR2 YSYEKL. There are 16 residues in the CDR3. For the CDR3, the DNA is TGCGCCAGCAGCCGGGCCAGGGCGGAAAGCAATCAGCCCCAGCATTTT. It encodes CASSRARAESNQPQHF.

The J gene is TRBJ2-5, the V gene TRBV6-1, with D possibly being TRBD1 (5 bases). Trimming removed 3 bases from V and 10 bases from J, with 12 bases in between. Germline assignment: CDR1 MNHNS and CDR2 SASEGT. The CDR3 is 12 residues long. The CDR3 loop reads CASSDRAPSQYF. CDR3 coding DNA: TGTGCCAGCAGTGACAGGGCCCCGAGCCAGTACTTC.

This clone has just a few counts. The chain has TRBV25-1 and TRBJ2-3; D unclear. The V end was cut by 3 bases, the J end by 2 bases, with 0 bases between. CDR3 size: 11 residues. Looked up from germline, CDR1 is MGHDK and CDR2 is SYGVNS. As DNA, the CDR3 is TGTGCCAGCAGTGACACAGATACGCAGTATTTT. Its translation is CASSDTDTQYF.

In DNA form, the CDR3 reads TGTGCCAGCAGTGGTGAAGCGGGACAGGGTTTGACCGGGGAGCTGTTTTTT. It specifies CASSGEAGQGLTGELFF. V is TRBV2 and J is TRBJ2-2, with 9 bases matching TRBD1. Germline loops: CDR1 SNHLY, CDR2 FYNNEI. The CDR3 loop spans 17 amino acids. With 4 bases clipped from V and 5 bases from J, the junction kept 11 bases outside the gene matches. The variable domain in full, with the rest retrieved from reference TRBV2 and TRBJ2-2, is EPEVTQTPSHQVTQMGQEVILRCVPISNHLYFYWYRQILGQKVEFLVSFYNNEISEKSEIFDDQFSVERPDGSNFTLKIRSTKLEDSAMYFCASSGEAGQGLTGELFFGEGSRLTVL.

V gene TRBV6-5 combines with J gene TRBJ2-3; D not certain. With 1 base removed from V and 0 bases from J, the gap between germline ends came to 5 bases. The CDR3 is 14 amino acids. In germline, CDR1 is MNHEY, CDR2 SVGAGI. The CDR3 sequence is CASSYYASTDTQYF. The CDR3 DNA reads TGTGCCAGCAGTTACTACGCCAGCACAGATACGCAGTATTTT.

V and J are TRBV9 and TRBJ2-1; D may match TRBD1 or TRBD2 (5 bases each). This CDR3 contains 12 residues. V lost 4 bases, J lost 9 bases, and 11 bases lay in between. Germline CDR1 SGDLS, CDR2 YYNGEE. The CDR3 here is CASSPLGVEQFF. CDR3 nucleotides: TGTGCCAGCAGCCCTCTGGGGGTTGAGCAGTTCTTC.

The CDR3 here is CASSEALLAGDEQYF. The CDR3 DNA sequence: TGTGCCAGCAGTGAAGCGCTGCTAGCGGGAGACGAGCAGTACTTC. The chain uses TRBV2 and TRBJ2-7, with 10 bases fitting TRBD2. The V segment lost 0 bases and the J segment 5 bases; nucleotides outside the gene matches: 4. This CDR3 region has 15 residues. CDR1 and CDR2 (germline): SNHLY, FYNNEI.

The chain employs TRBV4-1 and TRBJ2-5, with TRBD1 matching 10 bases. This CDR3 comprises 16 residues. Germline lookup yields CDR1 MGHRA and CDR2 YSYEKL. Trimming at V came to 6 bases and at J to 2 bases, leaving 9 bases not matched to a gene. The CDR3 is CASSAPGTGDQETQYF. The CDR3 DNA is TGCGCCAGCAGTGCCCCCGGGACAGGGGATCAAGAGACCCAGTACTTC.

The chain couples TRBV10-3 to TRBJ2-3; 7 positions agree with TRBD1. With V trimmed by 2 bases and J by 2 bases, 7 bases remained unmatched. Germline CDR1 is ENHRY and CDR2 is SYGVKD. The CDR3 loop spans 16 amino acids. In DNA, the CDR3 is TGTGCCATCAGTGAGCTTGTGACAGGGATCACAGATACGCAGTATTTT. This codes for CAISELVTGITDTQYF.

On this clone: The same CDR3 also results from other DNA sequences found in this sample. The rearrangement uses TRBV9 and TRBJ2-7; D is undetermined. V lost 1 base, J lost 2 bases, and 7 bases lay in between. CDR3 length: 13 residues. CDR1 is SGDLS, CDR2 YYNGEE, per germline. The CDR3 reads CASSVSPTYEQYF. DNA for the CDR3: TGTGCCAGCAGCGTATCACCCACCTACGAGCAGTACTTC. The whole variable domain, remainder taken from reference TRBV9 and TRBJ2-7, is DSGVTQTPKHLITATGQRVTLRCSPRSGDLSVYWYQQSLDQGLQFLIQYYNGEERAKGNILERFSAQQFPDLHSELNLSSLELGDSALYFCASSVSPTYEQYFGPGTRLTVT.

The rearrangement uses TRBV10-3 and TRBJ2-2; no clear D. In germline, CDR1 is ENHRY, CDR2 SYGVKD. Trimming took 0 bases from V and 8 from J, leaving 16 bases between them. The CDR3 sequence is 16 residues long. Here the CDR3 DNA reads TGTGCCATCAGTGAGTCGCGCAGCCTTGAGGTGGGGGAGCTGTTTTTT. This encodes CAISESRSLEVGELFF.

The chain uses TRBV19 and TRBJ2-3; D unresolved. The CDR3 covers 12 residues. Looked up from germline, CDR1 is LNHDA and CDR2 is SQIVND (reference sequence). The V and J ends lost 9 bases and 2 bases respectively, with 9 bases between them. CDR3 amino acids: CASLGTTDTQYF. The CDR3 DNA reads TGTGCCAGCCTGGGAACCACAGATACGCAGTATTTT.

The V call is TRBV9, the J call TRBJ1-1, with D possibly TRBD1 on 6 matching bases. Germline loops: CDR1 SGDLS, CDR2 YYNGEE. This CDR3 contains 15 residues. The V gene lost 2 bases and the J gene lost 5 bases, with 16 bases spanning the gap. The CDR3, as DNA: TGTGCCAGCAGCGTGACGGGACAATCTTGGACTGAAGCTTTCTTT. This sequence encodes CASSVTGQSWTEAFF.